The rows below give T cell receptor beta chains drawn from one sample of a study of CD8 T cells in Susac syndrome. From the immunoSEQ multiplex PCR reads, TCRdb called clonotypes with MiXCR, one entry per CDR3 protein. Altogether under 80,000 distinct CDR3 sequences are present, about 95% being singletons, with the ten largest covering approximately 0.38%. The sample taken for sequencing was CD8+ T cells from PBMCs. Receptors originate from a human donor with multiple sclerosis. Both conserved end residues are part of each CDR3. The order of the fields is V gene, J gene, clone size, D gene, CDR3 protein, CDR3 DNA. The D gene is left open where the match is weak. Where a row states a size, it is once, few, many or the class of an expanded clone; other rows omit it.

>TRBV5-1|TRBJ1-5|.|.
CASSLDADSYQPQHF
TGCGCCAGCAGCTTGGATGCCGACAGCTATCAGCCCCAGCATTTT
>TRBV5-4|TRBJ2-3|.|.
CASSPEVGLTDTQYF
TGTGCCAGCAGCCCGGAGGTGGGACTTACGGATACGCAGTATTTT
>TRBV9|TRBJ1-3|.|TRBD1
CASSVRRTGEENTIYF
TGTGCCAGCAGCGTACGGAGGACAGGGGAAGAAAACACCATATATTTT
>TRBV7-9|TRBJ2-3|.|.
CASSPPLTDTQYF
TGTGCCAGCAGTCCGCCACTCACAGATACGCAGTATTTT
>TRBV13|TRBJ2-5|.|.
CASSPTLAYETQYF
TGTGCCAGCAGCCCAACTCTAGCATACGAGACCCAGTACTTC
>TRBV7-9|TRBJ1-6|once|TRBD1
CASRAGGNSPLHF
TGTGCCAGCAGGGCAGGGGGAAATTCACCCCTCCACTTT
>TRBV5-1|TRBJ2-7|.|.
CASSLDRRVAGHGEQYF
TGCGCCAGCAGCTTGGACAGACGTGTGGCTGGCCATGGGGAGCAGTACTTC
>TRBV29-1|TRBJ1-1|.|.
CSVRGGGDTTEAFF
TGCAGCGTGAGGGGGGGAGGGGACACCACTGAAGCTTTCTTT
>TRBV7-9|TRBJ2-1|once|.
CASSLEPSGEQFF
TGTGCCAGCAGCCTAGAGCCGAGTGGAGAGCAGTTCTTC
>TRBV9|TRBJ2-5|.|TRBD2
CASSVGLAVTQETQYF
TGTGCCAGCAGCGTTGGACTAGCGGTTACCCAAGAGACCCAGTACTTC
>TRBV29-1|TRBJ1-2|.|.
CSVEWGGKYGYTF
TGCAGCGTTGAATGGGGGGGAAAGTATGGCTACACCTTC